Described below is a single T cell receptor (beta chain) sequence and its context. Its target is not known. This record belongs to a study of T-cell memory formation after mild COVID-19. Study overall: Each donor largely had its own TCR clusters.

Findings and limits, study-wide: Contracting CD4+ clones were located mainly in CM and EM, and CD8+ clones in EMRA. From day 15 to 85, contracting clones were balanced between CD4 and CD8, whereas later expanders leaned toward CD4+.

The CDR3 totals 16 residues. Germline CDR1 SGHVS, CDR2 FNYEAQ. J lost 4 bases, V lost 4 bases, and 9 bases had no gene match. TCRdb re-called the 5' RACE reads through MiXCR, storing one row per CDR3 protein. The data show approximately 560,000 distinct CDR3 sequences, with 15% to 20% seen just once and about 8.1% held by the top ten. This receptor was obtained from an adult woman who had mild COVID-19 (a few samples of this study predate the infection). Cell type and time point are not known. Specimen: PBMCs or a T cell subset sorted from them (not recorded which). The chain couples TRBV7-6 to TRBJ2-3; 9 bases are shared with TRBD1. The CDR3 DNA reads as TGTGCCAGCAGCTCTGAACAGGGGGCCGGTTCAGATACGCAGTATTTT. Translated, it gives CASSSEQGAGSDTQYF.